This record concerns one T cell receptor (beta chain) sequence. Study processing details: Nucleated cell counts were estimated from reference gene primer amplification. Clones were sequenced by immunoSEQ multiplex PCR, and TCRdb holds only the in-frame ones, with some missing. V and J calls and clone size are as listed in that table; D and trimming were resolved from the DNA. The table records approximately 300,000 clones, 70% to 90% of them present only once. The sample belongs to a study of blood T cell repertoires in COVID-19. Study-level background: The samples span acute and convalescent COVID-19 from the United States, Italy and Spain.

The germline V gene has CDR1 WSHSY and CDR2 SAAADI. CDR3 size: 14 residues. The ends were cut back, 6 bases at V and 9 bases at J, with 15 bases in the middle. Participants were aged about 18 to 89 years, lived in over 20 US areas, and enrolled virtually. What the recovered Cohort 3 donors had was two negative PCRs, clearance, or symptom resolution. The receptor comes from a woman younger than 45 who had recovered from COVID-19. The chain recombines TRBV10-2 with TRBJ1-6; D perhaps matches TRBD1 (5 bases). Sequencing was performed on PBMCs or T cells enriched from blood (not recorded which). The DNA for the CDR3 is TGCGCCAGCAGATTACAGGCGGGAGGTTCACCCCTCCACTTT. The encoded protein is CASRLQAGGSPLHF.